This T cell receptor (beta chain) emerged from a study of blood T cell repertoires in COVID-19. Assay used: immunoSEQ multiplex PCR; TCRdb lists only in-frame clones, some missing. The sample comprises about 290,000 clones, 85% to 90% of which are singletons, and approximately 4.2% rests with the top ten. This clonotype was sampled from a man in his forties with acute or convalescent COVID-19. Sequencing was done on a sample of peripheral blood.

CDR3 nucleotides: TGTGCCATACCCAGGGGTATGAATAAGCAGTACTTC. This codes for CAIPRGMNKQYF. The chain carries TRBV6-4 and TRBJ2-7, with D tentatively TRBD1 (6 bases). Germline values: CDR1 MRHNA, CDR2 SNTAGT. V lost 10 bases to trimming and J lost 8 bases, with 18 bases between them. The CDR3 contains 12 residues.